Following are 14 T cell receptor beta chains from one sample sequenced in a study of vaccination and CD4 T cells after COVID-19. Time point given: late sampling 161 to 241 days after vaccination in a few convalescent patients. One entry per CDR3 protein results from TCRdb running MiXCR on the PCR reads. In the table there are approximately 40,000 distinct CDR3 sequences, around 35% of which are singletons. The sequencing used CD4+ T cells from blood, collected about 7 months after SARS-CoV-2 vaccination. These receptors were taken from a human donor who had recovered from COVID-19.

The chain uses TRBV7-2 and TRBJ2-7; tentative D call: TRBD1 (5 bases). Germline-derived CDR1 and CDR2 are SGHTA and FQGNSA. The CDR3 is 15 residues long. V was cut by 0 bases and J by 2 bases, with 11 bases left in between. The CDR3 spells CASSLAQTAAYEQYF. CDR3 coding DNA: TGTGCCAGCAGCTTAGCGCAGACAGCCGCCTACGAGCAGTACTTC.

This clonotype appeared a few times. The CDR3 bases are TGCAGTGCTAGAGCTAGCGGGAGTGGTGATACGCAGTATTTT. This codes for CSARASGSGDTQYF. The chain couples TRBV20-1 to TRBJ2-3; 10 nucleotides match TRBD2. The CDR3 runs 14 residues. The trim removed 1 base at V and 6 bases at J, leaving 4 bases unmatched. Germline CDR1 and CDR2: DFQATT and SNEGSKA (reference sequence).

This clonotype was observed a handful of times. Germline and junction disagree at one end, which may indicate a read error. The V and J genes are TRBV7-7 and TRBJ2-2; D perhaps matches TRBD2 (7 bases). Germline values: CDR1 SSHAT, CDR2 FNYEAQ (reference sequence). This CDR3 is 14 amino acids long. The CDR3 region is CASSPRGGPGELFF. DNA of the CDR3: TGTGCTAGCAGCCCAAGGGGGGGCCCCGGGGAGCTGTTTTTT.

The genes are TRBV12-3 or TRBV12-4 and TRBJ1-2; TRBD1 aligns across 7 bases. With V trimmed by 7 bases and J by 8 bases, 13 bases remained unmatched. The CDR3 is made up of 14 amino acids. The CDR3 bases are TGTGCCAGCACCACTTCGGGGCCAGGGGGGGGCTACACCTTC. Translating gives CASTTSGPGGGYTF.

The chain couples TRBV28 to TRBJ2-7; no reliable D call. The germline CDR1 and CDR2 sequences are MDHEN and SYDVKM. V gave up 5 bases and J gave up 9 bases, with 11 bases separating them. The CDR3 runs 11 residues. The CDR3 DNA sequence: TGTGCCAGCAGTCCGCAGGTAGTGCAGTACTTC. Translation gives CASSPQVVQYF.

Concerning this clonotype itself: A read error is likely, as this CDR3 ends without the conserved phenylalanine or tryptophan. The rearrangement links TRBV24-1 to TRBJ2-1; perhaps TRBD2 as D (5 bases). CDR3 length: 13 amino acids. V was shortened by 5 bases and J by 4 bases, with 8 bases between the two germline ends. Germline CDR1 and CDR2: KGHDR and SFDVKD. The CDR3 region is CATSGTGYNEQFL. The CDR3 DNA is TGTGCCACCAGTGGTACGGGATACAATGAGCAGTTCTTA.

This chain uses TRBV24-1 with TRBJ1-2, with D unresolved. CDR3 length: 14 residues. Germline CDR1 KGHDR, CDR2 SFDVKD. Trimming pared 2 bases from V and 2 bases from J, leaving 8 bases between. The CDR3 is CATSDSRSNYGYTF. The CDR3 bases are TGTGCCACCAGTGATTCCCGTTCCAACTATGGCTACACCTTC.

This clonotype was detected only a few times. The V gene is TRBV28, the J gene TRBJ2-1; TRBD2 might be the D (6 bases). This CDR3 has 13 residues. CDR1 and CDR2 from the germline V gene are MDHEN and SYDVKM. Trimming shortened V by 3 bases and J by 4 bases, and 7 bases separated the two germline ends. DNA of the CDR3: TGTGCCAGCAGTTTCGGAGGGTACAATGAGCAGTTCTTC. This translates into CASSFGGYNEQFF.

This chain links TRBV27 with TRBJ2-1; D may match TRBD1 or TRBD2 (6 bases each). From germline, CDR1 is MNHEY and CDR2 SMNVEV (reference sequence). The V gene lost 2 bases and the J gene lost 6 bases, with 11 bases spanning the gap. The CDR3 is 14 amino acids. The DNA of the CDR3 is TGTGCCAGCAGTTTAGCCAGGGGAGGCAATGAGCAGTTCTTC. As protein: CASSLARGGNEQFF.

The V call is TRBV7-2, the J call TRBJ2-7, with 8 nucleotides matching TRBD2. Unmatched junction bases numbered 4, after V lost 2 bases and J lost 1 base. CDR1 SGHTA and CDR2 FQGNSA come from the germline V gene. The CDR3 contains 15 residues. In DNA form, the CDR3 reads TGTGCCAGCAGCTTAACGGGAGGGCCTTCCTACGAGCAGTACTTC. Protein product: CASSLTGGPSYEQYF.

This clonotype was detected only a few times. The rearrangement links TRBV7-9 to TRBJ2-7; D is possibly TRBD1 (5 bases). Germline V lookup: CDR1 SEHNR, CDR2 FQNEAQ (reference sequence). The V end was cut by 0 bases, the J end by 9 bases, with 12 bases between. CDR3 size: 13 residues. Here the CDR3 DNA reads TGTGCCAGCAGCTTAGCGGCAGGGCAGGGGCAGTACTTC. Protein product: CASSLAAGQGQYF.

The chain uses TRBV5-1 and TRBJ2-7; 7 bases map to TRBD1. Germline V CDR1 and CDR2: SGHRS, YFSETQ. With 1 base clipped from V and 4 bases from J, the junction kept 5 bases outside the gene matches. This CDR3 is 14 amino acids long. In nucleotides, the CDR3 is TGCGCCAGCAGCTTGACCGGACAGGAGTACGAGCAGTACTTC. The encoded protein is CASSLTGQEYEQYF.

The chain couples TRBV4-2 to TRBJ2-7; TRBD2 agrees at 7 bases. The junction had 6 bases not matched to a gene; V was cut back by 4 bases and J by 3 bases. CDR3 length: 14 amino acids. Germline CDR1 and CDR2: LGHNA and YNFKEQ. This CDR3 is CASSLEREFYEQYF. DNA of the CDR3: TGTGCCAGCAGCCTAGAGCGGGAATTCTACGAGCAGTACTTC.

The chain joins TRBV6-5 to TRBJ2-7, with 7 bases that match TRBD1. CDR3 size: 15 residues. The junction had 8 bases not matched to a gene; V was cut back by 4 bases and J by 2 bases. The germline V gene encodes CDR1 MNHEY and CDR2 SVGAGI. The CDR3 region is CASSSPRDSPYEQYF. In nucleotides, the CDR3 is TGTGCCAGCAGTTCACCCCGGGACAGTCCCTACGAGCAGTACTTC.